This T cell receptor beta chain was sequenced during a study of Tregs in tolerant kidney transplant recipients. TCRdb's table, derived via immunoSEQ multiplex PCR, lists solely in-frame clones and lacks some. The table shows about 15,000 clones, with approximately 94% occurring only once. The sequence was obtained from a human donor in good health. Sequencing used CD8+ T cells from blood.

DNA for the CDR3: TGTGCCAGCAGCGTGACAGTTGAAGAGACCCAGTACTTC. As protein: CASSVTVEETQYF. The V and J genes are TRBV5-6 and TRBJ2-5; maybe TRBD1 (5 bases). The CDR3 has 13 residues. From germline, CDR1 is SGHDT and CDR2 YYEEEE. Deletions cut 4 bases from V and 3 bases from J, with 10 bases between.